This record concerns one T cell receptor beta chain sequence. Trimming cost V 3 bases and J 2 bases, with 13 bases left between them. CDR1 LGHNA and CDR2 YSLEER come from the germline V gene. This CDR3 has 15 amino acids. This record comes from a study of blood T cell repertoires in COVID-19. Here immunoSEQ multiplex PCR was the method, and the copy in TCRdb shows in-frame clones only, minus some. The sample records about 210,000 clones, approximately 80% being singletons. Sample: PBMCs or T cells enriched from blood (not recorded which). The V call is TRBV4-3, the J call TRBJ1-2, with unresolved D. The sequence was obtained from a woman aged 50 to 60 with acute COVID-19. DNA for the CDR3: TGCGCCAGCAGCCAGATGGGAGCAGCCAACTATGGCTACACCTTC. Protein: CASSQMGAANYGYTF.